These 2 T cell receptor beta chains came from one sample sequenced in a study of cytomegalovirus exposure and HLA in healthy donors. PCR primers comprised 60 Vbeta and 13 Jbeta primers. Generated by immunoSEQ multiplex PCR, the TCRdb table keeps only in-frame clones and is missing some. Altogether 150,000 to 160,000 clones are present, 70% to 90% being singletons, with the ten largest covering roughly 2.3%. The source material was PBMCs. These receptors all come from a woman between 18 and 29 years old in good health and CMV-seronegative.

J is TRBJ1-5 and V is TRBV28; D is perhaps TRBD1 (5 bases). V was trimmed by 1 base and J by 2 bases, leaving 9 bases between them. Germline-derived CDR1 and CDR2 are MDHEN and SYDVKM. The CDR3 totals 15 residues. CDR3 sequence reads: CASSLSRVGNQPQHF. The CDR3 DNA follows: TGTGCCAGCAGTTTATCCAGGGTGGGCAATCAGCCCCAGCATTTT.

V is TRBV5-4 and J is TRBJ2-3; unclear D gene. Trimming pared 3 bases from V and 2 bases from J, leaving 13 bases between. Germline values: CDR1 SGHNT, CDR2 YYREEE (reference sequence). The CDR3 totals 15 residues. The CDR3 DNA is TGTGCCAGCAGCTCTCTGGCGGAGACCACAGATACGCAGTATTTT. It translates to CASSSLAETTDTQYF.